The present entry profiles one T cell receptor beta chain with its context. What it binds is unknown. The sample carries other DNA sequences with the same CDR3. Germline loops: CDR1 SNHLY, CDR2 FYNNEI. This CDR3 has 14 amino acids. Germline trimming cut 6 bases from V and 4 bases from J; bases unmatched to any gene: 6. The repertoire was sequenced with immunoSEQ multiplex PCR; TCRdb's copy has only in-frame clones and lacks some. The sample contains fewer than 250,000 clones, roughly 84% of which appear only once. The sample originates from a study of cytomegalovirus exposure and HLA in healthy donors. Study-wide findings and caveats: Cytomegalovirus-associated status was assigned to about 170 TCR beta chains.

Sequenced input: PBMCs. The source of this sequence is a young woman in good health and CMV-seropositive. The chain employs TRBV2 and TRBJ1-1; the match to TRBD1 covers 9 bases. The CDR3 is CASRLQGASTEAFF. The CDR3 nucleotides read TGTGCCAGCAGGCTACAGGGGGCTAGCACTGAAGCTTTCTTT.